This is a list of T cell receptor beta chains from one sample in a study of shared clonotypes between healthy human individuals. The method was immunoSEQ multiplex PCR; TCRdb's version includes in-frame clones alone and lacks a portion of them. This repertoire shows about half a million clones, 79% found once; its top ten account for approximately 13%. Sequenced material: PBMCs. These receptors all come from a woman in her thirties or forties in good health. Some clones in this sample may be carry-over from other donors' samples. Each CDR3 is given with its conserved first and last residue. D genes are given only for firm matches. Size values are once, few and many counts, or a class for expanded clones, and some rows have none.

clone size	D gene	V gene	J gene	CDR3 DNA	CDR3 protein
-	-	TRBV6-1	TRBJ1-2	TGTGCCAGCAGAGCGACAACCATCACCGGCTACACCTTC	CASRATTITGYTF
-	TRBD2	TRBV7-6	TRBJ2-7	TGTGCCAGCAGCTTAATGGCGGGGCTAGCGGGAGTCCACGAGCAGTACTTC	CASSLMAGLAGVHEQYF
-	-	TRBV18	TRBJ2-2	TGTGCCAGCTCCAATGCGAACACCGGGGAGCTGTTTTTT	CASSNANTGELFF
-	-	TRBV7-9	TRBJ2-5	TGTGCCAGCAGCTTATACCCCGATGAGACCCAGTACTTC	CASSLYPDETQYF
-	TRBD1	TRBV2	TRBJ2-7	TGTGCCAGCGGACAGGGGCCCGATTACGAGCAGTACTTC	CASGQGPDYEQYF
-	TRBD2	TRBV15	TRBJ2-1	TGTGCCACCAGCAGAGGGGGACTAGGGGGTGAGCAGTTCTTC	CATSRGGLGGEQFF
-	-	TRBV29-1	TRBJ2-6	TGCAGCGTTGAACAGTCTGGGGCCAACGTCCTGACTTTC	CSVEQSGANVLTF
few	-	TRBV7-8	TRBJ1-2	TGTGCCAGCAGTGGCGCAGGACAGAACTATGGCTACACCTTC	CASSGAGQNYGYTF
-	-	TRBV7-2	TRBJ1-1	TGTGCCAGCAGCTTAGTCTCTGACGCGAACACTGAAGCTTTCTTT	CASSLVSDANTEAFF
-	-	TRBV11-2	TRBJ1-1	TGTGCCAGCAGCTTGATCAGGGGGAACACTGAAGCTTTCTTT	CASSLIRGNTEAFF
once	-	TRBV5-4	TRBJ2-5	TGTGCCAGCAGCCCGGGCGGATTCCAAGAGACCCAGTACTTC	CASSPGGFQETQYF
-	-	TRBV5-4	TRBJ1-2	TGTGCCAGCAGCTTGAGGTTGCAGGACTATGGCTACACCTTC	CASSLRLQDYGYTF
-	TRBD1	TRBV4-1	TRBJ2-7	TGCGCCAGCAGCCAAGATATGCGGACAGGGAAACACTACGAGCAGTACTTC	CASSQDMRTGKHYEQYF
-	-	TRBV7-2	TRBJ2-5	TGTGCCAGCAGCTTACAACCGGGACCTCAAGAGACCCAGTACTTC	CASSLQPGPQETQYF
-	-	TRBV5-1	TRBJ1-1	TGCGCCAGCAGCTTGGAGGGAAACATGAACACTGAAGCTTTCTTT	CASSLEGNMNTEAFF
once	TRBD2	TRBV6-4	TRBJ2-3	TGTGCCAGCAGTGACTCCGGGACTAGACAGTATTTT	CASSDSGTRQYF
-	TRBD1	TRBV28	TRBJ2-5	TGTGCCAGCACCTCACAGGGGGAGACCCAGTACTTC	CASTSQGETQYF
once	TRBD1	TRBV6-5	TRBJ2-7	TGTGCCAGCAGTTCGGGGACAGCCTTCTTTGAGCAGTACTTC	CASSSGTAFFEQYF
-	-	TRBV5-6	TRBJ1-2	TGTGCCAGCAGCTTGAAGGGTCCCTATGGCTACACCTTC	CASSLKGPYGYTF
-	TRBD1	TRBV7-2	TRBJ1-5	TGTGCCAGCAGCTTAGGTACCGGGACAGGCGCCCTAAATCAGCCCCAGCATTTT	CASSLGTGTGALNQPQHF
-	TRBD1	TRBV4-1	TRBJ1-3	TGCGCCAGCAGCCAAATTACTACAGGGGCTGGAAACACCATATATTTT	CASSQITTGAGNTIYF
-	-	TRBV18	TRBJ2-1	TGTGCCAGCTCACCGCTCGTTTCCTACAATGAGCAGTTCTTC	CASSPLVSYNEQFF
-	TRBD1	TRBV4-2	TRBJ2-2	TGTGCCAGCAGCCAAGATCTAGGGACAGGGTACACCGGGGAGCTGTTTTTT	CASSQDLGTGYTGELFF
-	-	TRBV4-3	TRBJ1-3	TGCGCCAGCAGCCGGACAGAAGAACGAAGGGACACCATATATTTT	CASSRTEERRDTIYF
-	-	TRBV2	TRBJ2-7	TGTGCCAGCACTCAACAAGGGACGTACTACGAGCAGTACTTC	CASTQQGTYYEQYF
few	-	TRBV7-9	TRBJ1-1	TGTGCCTCCCAGGAGGTGAACACTGAAGCTTTCTTT	CASQEVNTEAFF
-	-	TRBV28	TRBJ1-6	TGTGCCAGCGGTTCAGGGAATTCACCCCTCCACTTT	CASGSGNSPLHF
-	-	TRBV7-2	TRBJ2-5	TGTGCCAGCAGCTTAGGTGGCGGGGACATGGAGACCCAGTACTTC	CASSLGGGDMETQYF
-	TRBD2	TRBV4-1	TRBJ2-7	TGCGCCAGCAGCCGACTAGCGGGAGTCGAGCAGTACTTC	CASSRLAGVEQYF
-	TRBD1	TRBV7-2	TRBJ1-2	TGTGCCAGCAGCCCATGGGCAGGGGGCGGGTATGGCTACACCTTC	CASSPWAGGGYGYTF
-	-	TRBV20-1	TRBJ1-1	TGCAGTGCTAGGGCTACTGAAGCTTTCTTT	CSARATEAFF
-	-	TRBV9	TRBJ2-1	TGTGCCAGCAGCGTAGGTGGCGGAACCTACAATGAGCAGTTCTTC	CASSVGGGTYNEQFF
-	TRBD1	TRBV7-9	TRBJ1-2	TGTGCCAGCAGCTATGGGACAGGGGGCCGGGGCTACACCTTC	CASSYGTGGRGYTF
-	-	TRBV9	TRBJ2-1	TGTGCCAGCAGCGTAGCCGTGGGAAGAGGGACATATTACAATGAGCAGTTCTTC	CASSVAVGRGTYYNEQFF
-	TRBD1	TRBV13	TRBJ2-5	TGTGCCAGCAGCTTCGGCAGGGGGCCCCAAGAGACCCAGTACTTC	CASSFGRGPQETQYF
-	-	TRBV5-5	TRBJ2-1	TGTGCCAGCAGCCTGACCCACGGTGGGAATGAGCAGTTCTTC	CASSLTHGGNEQFF
-	-	TRBV14	TRBJ2-2	TGTGCCAGCAGCCAGCTTAGCGTAGGCACCGGGGAGCTGTTTTTT	CASSQLSVGTGELFF
-	-	TRBV23-1	TRBJ1-4	TGCGCCAGCGGGGGGACTTATTCAACTAATGAAAAACTGTTTTTT	CASGGTYSTNEKLFF
-	TRBD2	TRBV15	TRBJ2-3	TGTGCCACCAGCAGAGATGGGAGCGGGAGCGGAGATACGCAGTATTTT	CATSRDGSGSGDTQYF
-	TRBD2	TRBV28	TRBJ2-7	TGTGCCAGCAGTAAGACTAGCGTTGAGGAGCAGTACTTC	CASSKTSVEEQYF
once	TRBD1	TRBV7-2	TRBJ2-7	TGTGCCAGCAGCTTAGATGTGGGACAGGGGGCTTACGAGCAGTACTTC	CASSLDVGQGAYEQYF
-	-	TRBV29-1	TRBJ2-1	TGCACCTATACACTGGAATACAATGAGCAGTTCTTC	CTYTLEYNEQFF
-	-	TRBV6-1	TRBJ1-5	TGTGCCAGCAAGGAGGTATCCAATCAGCCCCAGCATTTT	CASKEVSNQPQHF
-	-	TRBV29-1	TRBJ2-5	TGCAGCGGCGGACAGCAAGAGACCCAGTACTTC	CSGGQQETQYF
-	-	TRBV7-9	TRBJ1-1	TGTGCCAGCAGCTTAGGCAGGAGAAACACTGAAGCTTTCTTT	CASSLGRRNTEAFF
once	-	TRBV6-5	TRBJ2-3	TGTGCCAGCAGTTACTCTGGCAGTCCTAGCACAGATACGCAGTATTTT	CASSYSGSPSTDTQYF
-	TRBD1	TRBV11-2	TRBJ1-3	TGTGCCAGCAGCTTGGGACAGGGTTCTGGAAACACCATATATTTT	CASSLGQGSGNTIYF
-	-	TRBV6-1	TRBJ1-3	TGTGCCAGCAGTGTGGTCCAGGCAAACACCATATATTTT	CASSVVQANTIYF
-	-	TRBV7-4	TRBJ2-5	TGTGCCAGCAGCTTAGAAGGGCTAGCGACCCAGTACTTC	CASSLEGLATQYF
-	TRBD2	TRBV7-2	TRBJ2-2	TGTGCCAGCAGCTTAGTATCCGCGGGAGCACAGAGCGGGGAGCTGTTTTTT	CASSLVSAGAQSGELFF
-	-	TRBV7-2	TRBJ2-3	TGTGCCAGCAGCTTAGATCCGGTCGGGACCACAGATACGCAGTATTTT	CASSLDPVGTTDTQYF
-	-	TRBV19	TRBJ2-1	TGTGCCAGTAGTATGCCTGGACAGTACAATGAGCAGTTCTTC	CASSMPGQYNEQFF
many	-	TRBV10-3	TRBJ2-7	TGTGCCATCAGTGAGGAAGGGGAGCAGTACTTC	CAISEEGEQYF